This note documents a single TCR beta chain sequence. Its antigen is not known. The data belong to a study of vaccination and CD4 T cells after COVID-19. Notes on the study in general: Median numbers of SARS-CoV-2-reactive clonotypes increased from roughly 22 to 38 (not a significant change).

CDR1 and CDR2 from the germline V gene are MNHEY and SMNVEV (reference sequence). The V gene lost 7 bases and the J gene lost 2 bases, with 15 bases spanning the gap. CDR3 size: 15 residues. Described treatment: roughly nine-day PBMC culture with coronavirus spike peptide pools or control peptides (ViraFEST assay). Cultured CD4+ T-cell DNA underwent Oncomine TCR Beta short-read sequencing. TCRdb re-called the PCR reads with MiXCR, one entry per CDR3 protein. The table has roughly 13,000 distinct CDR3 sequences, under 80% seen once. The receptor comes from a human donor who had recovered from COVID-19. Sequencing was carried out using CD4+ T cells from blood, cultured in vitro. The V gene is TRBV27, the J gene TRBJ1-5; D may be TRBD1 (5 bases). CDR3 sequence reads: CASTPGGLGNQPQHF. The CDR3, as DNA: TGTGCCAGCACCCCTGGGGGATTGGGCAATCAGCCCCAGCATTTT.